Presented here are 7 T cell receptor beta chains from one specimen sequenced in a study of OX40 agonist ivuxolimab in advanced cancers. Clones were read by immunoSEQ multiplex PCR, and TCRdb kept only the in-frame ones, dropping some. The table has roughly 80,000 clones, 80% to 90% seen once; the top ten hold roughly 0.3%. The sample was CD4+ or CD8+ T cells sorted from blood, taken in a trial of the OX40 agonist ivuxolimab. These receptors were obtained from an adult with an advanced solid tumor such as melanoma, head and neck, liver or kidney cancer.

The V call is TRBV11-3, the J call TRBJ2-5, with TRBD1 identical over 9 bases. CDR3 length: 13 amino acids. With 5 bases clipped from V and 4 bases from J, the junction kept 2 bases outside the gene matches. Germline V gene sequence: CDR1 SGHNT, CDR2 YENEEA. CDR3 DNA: TGTGCCAGCAGCCGGGACAGGGTAGAGACCCAGTACTTC. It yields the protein CASSRDRVETQYF.

The CDR3, as DNA: TGTGCCAGCAGCCCAAGACAGGGTCTTTACTACGAGCAGTACTTC. The encoded protein is CASSPRQGLYYEQYF. This chain joins TRBV11-3 and TRBJ2-7, with TRBD1 matching 7 bases. The CDR3 has 15 amino acids. Germline-derived CDR1 and CDR2 are SGHNT and YENEEA. V shed 5 bases, J shed 3 bases, and the junction held 10 bases outside the gene matches.

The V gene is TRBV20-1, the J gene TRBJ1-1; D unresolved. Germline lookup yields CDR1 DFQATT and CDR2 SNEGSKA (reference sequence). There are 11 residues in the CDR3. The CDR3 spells CRSAYDTEAFF. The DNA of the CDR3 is TGCAGGTCGGCTTACGACACTGAAGCTTTCTTT.

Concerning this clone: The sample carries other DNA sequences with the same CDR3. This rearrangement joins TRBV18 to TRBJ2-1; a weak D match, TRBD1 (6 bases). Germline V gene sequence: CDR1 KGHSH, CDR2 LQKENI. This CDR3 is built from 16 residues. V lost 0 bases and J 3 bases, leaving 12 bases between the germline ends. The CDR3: CASSPPAGVNYNEQFF. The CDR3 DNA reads TGTGCCAGCTCACCACCGGCAGGGGTGAACTACAATGAGCAGTTCTTC.

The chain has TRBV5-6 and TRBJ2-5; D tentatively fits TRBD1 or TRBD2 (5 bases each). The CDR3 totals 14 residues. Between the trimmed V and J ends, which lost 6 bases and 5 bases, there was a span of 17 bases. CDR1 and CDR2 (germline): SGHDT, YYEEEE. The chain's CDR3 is CASKLGEWRETQYF. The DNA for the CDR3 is TGTGCCAGCAAGCTGGGGGAGTGGAGGGAGACCCAGTACTTC. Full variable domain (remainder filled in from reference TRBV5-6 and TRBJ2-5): DAGVTQSPTHLIKTRGQQVTLRCSPKSGHDTVSWYQQALGQGPQFIFQYYEEEERQRGNFPDRFSGHQFPNYSSELNVNALLLGDSALYLCASKLGEWRETQYFGPGTRLLVL.

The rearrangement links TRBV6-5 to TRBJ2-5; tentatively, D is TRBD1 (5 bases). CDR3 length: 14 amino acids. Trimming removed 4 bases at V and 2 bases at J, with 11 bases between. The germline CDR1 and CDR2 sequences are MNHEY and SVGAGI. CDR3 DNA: TGTGCCAGCAGTTGGACAATTCAGCAAGAGACCCAGTACTTC. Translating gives CASSWTIQQETQYF.

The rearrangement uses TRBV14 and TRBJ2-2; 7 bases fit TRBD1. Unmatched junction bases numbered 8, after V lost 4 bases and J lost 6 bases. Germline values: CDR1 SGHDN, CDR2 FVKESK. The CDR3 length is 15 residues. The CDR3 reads CASSPHEGAAGELFF. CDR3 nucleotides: TGTGCCAGCAGCCCCCATGAGGGGGCGGCCGGGGAGCTGTTTTTT.